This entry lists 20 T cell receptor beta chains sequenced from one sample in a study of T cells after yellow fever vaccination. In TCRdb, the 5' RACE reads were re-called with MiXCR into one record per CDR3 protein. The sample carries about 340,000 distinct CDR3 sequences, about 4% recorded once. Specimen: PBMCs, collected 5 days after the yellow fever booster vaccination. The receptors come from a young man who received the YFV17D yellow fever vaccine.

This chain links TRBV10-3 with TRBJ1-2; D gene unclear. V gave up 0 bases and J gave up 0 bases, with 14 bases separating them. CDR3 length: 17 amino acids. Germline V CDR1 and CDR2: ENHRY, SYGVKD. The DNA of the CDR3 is TGTGCCATCAGTGAGTCTCGCAGGTCAAAAACTAACTATGGCTACACCTTC. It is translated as CAISESRRSKTNYGYTF.

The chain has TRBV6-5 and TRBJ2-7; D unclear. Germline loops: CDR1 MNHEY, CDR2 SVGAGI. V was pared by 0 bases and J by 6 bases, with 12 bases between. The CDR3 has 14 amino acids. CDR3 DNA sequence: TGTGCCAGCAGTTACTCTACGGGTGGGCTCGAGCAGTACTTC. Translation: CASSYSTGGLEQYF.

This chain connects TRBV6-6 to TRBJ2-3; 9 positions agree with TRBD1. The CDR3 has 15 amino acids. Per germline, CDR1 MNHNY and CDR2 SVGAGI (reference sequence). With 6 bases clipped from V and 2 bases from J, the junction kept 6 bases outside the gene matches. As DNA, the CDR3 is TGTGCCAGCAGCCACCGGGACAGGGCCACAGATACGCAGTATTTT. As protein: CASSHRDRATDTQYF.

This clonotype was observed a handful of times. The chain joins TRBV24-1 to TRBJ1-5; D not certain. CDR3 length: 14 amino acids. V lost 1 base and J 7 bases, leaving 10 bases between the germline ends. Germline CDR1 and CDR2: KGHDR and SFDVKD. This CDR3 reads CATSDFGVHQPQHF. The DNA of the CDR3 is TGTGCCACCAGTGATTTTGGGGTACACCAGCCCCAGCATTTT.

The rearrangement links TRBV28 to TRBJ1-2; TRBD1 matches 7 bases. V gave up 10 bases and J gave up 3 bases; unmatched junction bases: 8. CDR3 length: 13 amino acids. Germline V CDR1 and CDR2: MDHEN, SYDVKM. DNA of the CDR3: TGTGCCACAATACAGGGGCGAGACTATGGCTACACCTTC. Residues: CATIQGRDYGYTF.

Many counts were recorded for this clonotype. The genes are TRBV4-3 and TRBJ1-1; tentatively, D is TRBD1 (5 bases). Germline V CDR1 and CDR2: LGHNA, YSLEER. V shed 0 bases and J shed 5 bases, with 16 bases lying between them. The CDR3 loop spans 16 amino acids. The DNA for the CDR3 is TGCGCCAGCAGCCAAGAGGAGGGAGACAGACGGACTGAAGCTTTCTTT. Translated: CASSQEEGDRRTEAFF.

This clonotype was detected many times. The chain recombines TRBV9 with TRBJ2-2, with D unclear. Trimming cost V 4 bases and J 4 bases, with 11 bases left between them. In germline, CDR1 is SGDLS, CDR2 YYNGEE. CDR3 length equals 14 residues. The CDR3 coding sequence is TGTGCCAGCAGCTCCTTATTCGGCACCGGGGAGCTGTTTTTT. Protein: CASSSLFGTGELFF. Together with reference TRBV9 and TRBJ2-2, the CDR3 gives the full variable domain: DSGVTQTPKHLITATGQRVTLRCSPRSGDLSVYWYQQSLDQGLQFLIQYYNGEERAKGNILERFSAQQFPDLHSELNLSSLELGDSALYFCASSSLFGTGELFFGEGSRLTVL.

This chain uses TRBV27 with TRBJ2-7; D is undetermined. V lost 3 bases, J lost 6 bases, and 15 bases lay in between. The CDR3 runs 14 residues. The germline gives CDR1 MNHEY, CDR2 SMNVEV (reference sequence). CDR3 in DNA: TGTGCCAGCAGTTTTGCAGGTGGGGTCTTCGAGCAGTACTTC. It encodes CASSFAGGVFEQYF.

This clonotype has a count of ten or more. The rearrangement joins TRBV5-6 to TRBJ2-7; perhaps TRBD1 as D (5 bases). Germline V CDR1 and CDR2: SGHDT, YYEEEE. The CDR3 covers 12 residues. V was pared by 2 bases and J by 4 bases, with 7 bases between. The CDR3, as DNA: TGTGCCAGCAGCTTCGCAGGGTACGAGCAGTACGTC. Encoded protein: CASSFAGYEQYV.

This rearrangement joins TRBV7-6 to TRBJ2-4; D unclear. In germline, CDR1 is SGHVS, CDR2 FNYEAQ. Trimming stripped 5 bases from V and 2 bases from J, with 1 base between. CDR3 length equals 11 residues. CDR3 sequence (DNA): TGTGCCAGCAGCCCCAAAAACATTCAGTACTTC. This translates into CASSPKNIQYF.

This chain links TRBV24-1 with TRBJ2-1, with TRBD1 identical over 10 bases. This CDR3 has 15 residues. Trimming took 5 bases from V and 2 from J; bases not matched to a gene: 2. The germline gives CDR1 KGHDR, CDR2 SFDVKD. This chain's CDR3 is CATSGGTGAYNEQFF. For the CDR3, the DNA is TGTGCCACCAGTGGCGGGACAGGGGCCTACAATGAGCAGTTCTTC.

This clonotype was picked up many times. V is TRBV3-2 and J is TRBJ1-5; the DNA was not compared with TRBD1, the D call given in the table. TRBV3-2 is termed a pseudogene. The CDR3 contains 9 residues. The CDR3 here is CRANQPQHF. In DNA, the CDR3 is TGCCGGGCAAATCAGCCCCAGCATTTT.

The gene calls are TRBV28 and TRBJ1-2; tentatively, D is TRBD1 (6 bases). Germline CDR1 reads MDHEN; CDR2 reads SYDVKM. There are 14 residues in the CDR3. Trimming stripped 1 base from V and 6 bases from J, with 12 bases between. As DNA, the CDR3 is TGTGCCAGCAGTTTATCTGTCCAGGGGCATGGCTACACCTTC. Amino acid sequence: CASSLSVQGHGYTF.

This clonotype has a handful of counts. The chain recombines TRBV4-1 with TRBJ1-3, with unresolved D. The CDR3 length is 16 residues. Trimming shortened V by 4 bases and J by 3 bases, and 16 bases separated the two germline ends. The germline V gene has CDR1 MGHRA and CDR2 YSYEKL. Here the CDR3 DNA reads TGCGCCAGCAGCCTCGAGAACCGGGCCTTTGGAAACACCATATATTTT. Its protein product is CASSLENRAFGNTIYF.

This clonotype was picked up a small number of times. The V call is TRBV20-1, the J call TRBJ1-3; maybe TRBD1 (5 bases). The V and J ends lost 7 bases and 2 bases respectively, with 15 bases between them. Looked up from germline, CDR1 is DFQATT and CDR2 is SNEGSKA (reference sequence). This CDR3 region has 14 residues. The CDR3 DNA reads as TGCAGTGTAGGGGCCCGAGGGGCTGGAAACACCATATATTTT. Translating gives CSVGARGAGNTIYF.

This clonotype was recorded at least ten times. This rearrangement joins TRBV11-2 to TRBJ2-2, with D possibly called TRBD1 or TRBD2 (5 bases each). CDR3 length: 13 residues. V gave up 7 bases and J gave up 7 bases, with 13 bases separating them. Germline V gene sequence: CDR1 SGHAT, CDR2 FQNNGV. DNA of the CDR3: TGTGCCAGCAACCGGGACGGAGGCGGGGAGCTGTTTTTT. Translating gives CASNRDGGGELFF.

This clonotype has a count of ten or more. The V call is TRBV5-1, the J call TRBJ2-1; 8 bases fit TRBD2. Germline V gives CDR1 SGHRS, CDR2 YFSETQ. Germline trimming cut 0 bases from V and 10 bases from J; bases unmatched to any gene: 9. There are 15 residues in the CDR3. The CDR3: CASSLANGGGYEQFF. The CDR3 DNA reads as TGCGCCAGCAGCTTGGCCAACGGCGGGGGGTACGAGCAGTTCTTC.

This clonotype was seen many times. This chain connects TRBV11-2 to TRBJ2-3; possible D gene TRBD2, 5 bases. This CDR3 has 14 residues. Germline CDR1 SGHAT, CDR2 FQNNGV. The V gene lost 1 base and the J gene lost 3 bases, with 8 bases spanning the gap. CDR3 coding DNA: TGTGCCAGCAGCTTAGTTCCGGGAACAGATACGCAGTATTTT. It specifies CASSLVPGTDTQYF.

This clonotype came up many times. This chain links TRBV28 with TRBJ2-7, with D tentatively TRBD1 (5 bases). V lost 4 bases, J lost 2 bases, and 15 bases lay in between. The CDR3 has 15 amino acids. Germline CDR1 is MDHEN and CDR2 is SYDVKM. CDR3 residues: CASSSAGHSTYEQYV. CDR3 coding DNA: TGTGCCAGCAGTTCCGCCGGACACAGTACCTACGAGCAGTACGTC.

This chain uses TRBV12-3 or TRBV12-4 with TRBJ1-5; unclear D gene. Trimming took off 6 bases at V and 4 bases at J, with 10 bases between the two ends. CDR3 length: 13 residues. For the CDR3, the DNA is TGTGCCAGCAGCCTACAGTTAAATCAGCCCCAGCATTTT. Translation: CASSLQLNQPQHF.